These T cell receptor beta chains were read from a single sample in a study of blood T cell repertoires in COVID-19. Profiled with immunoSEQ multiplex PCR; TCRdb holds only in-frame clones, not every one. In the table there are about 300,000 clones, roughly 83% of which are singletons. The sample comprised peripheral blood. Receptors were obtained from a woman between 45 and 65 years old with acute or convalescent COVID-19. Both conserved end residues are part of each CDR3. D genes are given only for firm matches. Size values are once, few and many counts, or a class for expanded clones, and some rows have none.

TGTGCCAGCAGTGACCCATACAGGGGGAGACTGAACACTGAAGCTTTCTTT,CASSDPYRGRLNTEAFF,TRBJ1-1,TRBD1,TRBV6-2/TRBV6-3,NA
TGTGCCAGCAGTCAACAGGGGGCACTTGTACCTGAAGCTTTCTTT,CASSQQGALVPEAFF,TRBJ1-1,TRBD1,TRBV2,NA
TGTGCCAGCAGCGTAGGGACAGGTCCCAGGTTGCAGTACTTC,CASSVGTGPRLQYF,TRBJ2-7,TRBD1,TRBV9,NA
TGCAGCGTTCCTGCCGGGACATCGAACTCCTACGAGCAGTACTTC,CSVPAGTSNSYEQYF,TRBJ2-7,NA,TRBV29-1,NA
TGTGCCAGCACCTTTGATCGGGGGAACACTGAAGCTTTCTTT,CASTFDRGNTEAFF,TRBJ1-1,NA,TRBV4-2,NA
TGTGCCAGCTCACCTGAACAGGGCGGCAGCAATCAGCCCCAGCATTTT,CASSPEQGGSNQPQHF,TRBJ1-5,NA,TRBV18,NA
TGTGCCAGCAGCTCCAATCCAGGGGGCTATGGCTACACCTTC,CASSSNPGGYGYTF,TRBJ1-2,TRBD1,TRBV7-9,NA
TGCGCCAGCAGCCCAGGGGGCTTTTACACTGAAGCTTTCTTT,CASSPGGFYTEAFF,TRBJ1-1,TRBD1,TRBV4-3,few
TGCGCCAGCAGCCAAGTCGACACAGAAACGCAGTATTTT,CASSQVDTETQYF,TRBJ2-3,NA,TRBV4-1,NA
TGCGCCAGCAGCCAAGGAAAAAAGACGGGACTTAGCACAGATACGCAGTATTTT,CASSQGKKTGLSTDTQYF,TRBJ2-3,NA,TRBV4-1,NA
TGTGCCACCAGCCCTGGATTTGGGCTGGAGACCCAGTACTTC,CATSPGFGLETQYF,TRBJ2-5,NA,TRBV15,NA
TGTGCCAGCAGTGAAGGGACAGCCAATCAGCCCCAGCATTTT,CASSEGTANQPQHF,TRBJ1-5,NA,TRBV2,NA
TGTGCCAGTAGTAGTGGGACTAGCGGGACCTACGAGCAGTACTTC,CASSSGTSGTYEQYF,TRBJ2-7,TRBD2,TRBV19,NA
TGTGCCAGCAGTCCGGGACAGGGGAGCTCCTACGAGCAGTACTTC,CASSPGQGSSYEQYF,TRBJ2-7,TRBD1,TRBV25-1,NA
TGCGCCAGCAGCCAAGGGACAGGCAAAGCGGGAGAGCTCGACTCGAACACCGGGGAGCTGTTTTTT,CASSQGTGKAGELDSNTGELFF,TRBJ2-2,NA,TRBV4-1,NA
TGTGCCAGCAGCTTCGACCGCGGGAGTGGAGAGACCCAGTACTTC,CASSFDRGSGETQYF,TRBJ2-5,TRBD2,TRBV7-2,NA
TGCGCCAGCAGCCAAGATTTAAGGGCTAGCGGATACAATGAGCAGTTCTTC,CASSQDLRASGYNEQFF,TRBJ2-1,TRBD2,TRBV4-1,many
TGCGCCAGCAGCCAAGATGGCCTAGCGGTCTATAGCACAGATACGCAGTATTTT,CASSQDGLAVYSTDTQYF,TRBJ2-3,TRBD2,TRBV4-3,NA
TGTGCCAGCAGACCGGACGGCGGGAACAATGAGCAGTTCTTC,CASRPDGGNNEQFF,TRBJ2-1,NA,TRBV3-1/TRBV3-2,NA
TGCGCCAGCAGTCAATCGTGGCTAGCGGGAGCAGGGCCAGATACGCAGTATTTT,CASSQSWLAGAGPDTQYF,TRBJ2-3,TRBD2,TRBV23-1,NA
TGTGCCAGCCGCACCGGACAGGGGTCCTATGGCTACACCTTC,CASRTGQGSYGYTF,TRBJ1-2,TRBD1,TRBV18,NA
TGTGCCAGCAGGGTGTTACAGGGGAGCACTGAAGCTTTCTTT,CASRVLQGSTEAFF,TRBJ1-1,TRBD1,TRBV19,NA
TGCGCCAGCAGCTTGCGGGGGGATCAGCCCCAGCATTTT,CASSLRGDQPQHF,TRBJ1-5,NA,TRBV5-1,NA
TGCGCCAGCAGTCTCGGACAAAGCTACGAGCAGTACTTC,CASSLGQSYEQYF,TRBJ2-7,NA,TRBV5-1,NA
TGTGCCAGTAGTATCGGGACTAGCGGGAACGAGCAGTACTTC,CASSIGTSGNEQYF,TRBJ2-7,TRBD2,TRBV19,NA
TGTGCCAGCACCTTCTTGGCGGGAGCATTCGGCAATGAGCAGTTCTTC,CASTFLAGAFGNEQFF,TRBJ2-1,TRBD2,TRBV7-6,NA
TGTGCCAGCAGTTTATTCACTAGAGTTGGCGAGCAGTACTTC,CASSLFTRVGEQYF,TRBJ2-7,NA,TRBV28,NA
TGCAGTGCTAGTTCCGGGACTAGCGGAGCTGGGGAGCAGTACTTC,CSASSGTSGAGEQYF,TRBJ2-7,TRBD2,TRBV20-1,NA
TGTGCCTCGACAATATGGGACAGAGGAGAGACCCAGTACTTC,CASTIWDRGETQYF,TRBJ2-5,TRBD1,TRBV2,few
TGTGCCTGGTCGGCCTTCGTCGGAGAGGCTTTCTTT,CAWSAFVGEAFF,TRBJ1-1,NA,TRBV30,NA
TGTGCCAGCAGCTTAGTTGTGTCGGCAGGTAAAACCCACAATGAGCAGTTCTTC,CASSLVVSAGKTHNEQFF,TRBJ2-1,NA,TRBV11-2,NA
TGTGCCAGCAGCCGCACGTTGGGACAGAACACTGAAGCTTTCTTT,CASSRTLGQNTEAFF,TRBJ1-1,NA,TRBV3-1/TRBV3-2,NA
TGTGCCTGGGACAGGGTGGGCGAGCAGTACTTC,CAWDRVGEQYF,TRBJ2-7,TRBD1,TRBV30,NA
TGTGCCAGCATCCGGACCTGGAGGGATGGGATCCAGTACTTC,CASIRTWRDGIQYF,TRBJ2-7,NA,TRBV2,NA
TGTGCCAGCAGCGAACAGGGGCGCGAGCAGTACTTC,CASSEQGREQYF,TRBJ2-7,TRBD1,TRBV2,NA
TGTGCCAGCAGCTTAATGAGAGCAGATACGCAGTATTTT,CASSLMRADTQYF,TRBJ2-3,NA,TRBV7-3,NA
TGTGCCAGCAGCTCGGGACTTACCTACGAGCAGTACTTC,CASSSGLTYEQYF,TRBJ2-7,NA,TRBV5-8,NA
TGTGCCAGCGCCTATTGGACTAGCGGGAACTACAATGAGCAGTTCTTC,CASAYWTSGNYNEQFF,TRBJ2-1,TRBD2,TRBV28,NA
TGTGCCAGCAACGCAGCCGGGACACCACCTGGATGGAACCACTTC,CASNAAGTPPGWNHF,TRBJ2-7,NA,TRBV5-8,few
TGCGCCAGCAGCAGCGGGAGGGCCTCAGGGGAGCAGTACTTC,CASSSGRASGEQYF,TRBJ2-7,TRBD2,TRBV5-1,NA
TGCGCCAGCAGCTTGGTCAGGGGTCAGCCCCAGCATTTT,CASSLVRGQPQHF,TRBJ1-5,NA,TRBV5-1,NA
TGTGCCAGCAGCGTGACAGGGTTTAATACCGGGGAGCTGTTTTTT,CASSVTGFNTGELFF,TRBJ2-2,TRBD1,TRBV9,NA
TGTGCCAGCAGCTTGTCCAGTCCTCTCTCCTATAATTCACCCCTCCACTTT,CASSLSSPLSYNSPLHF,TRBJ1-6,NA,TRBV5-6,NA
TGTGCCAGCCATTCCCACGGCTCCTACGAGCAGTACTTC,CASHSHGSYEQYF,TRBJ2-7,NA,TRBV6-5,NA
TGTGCCAGCAGCAGAGAAGCCCATTGGAACACTGAAGCTTTCTTT,CASSREAHWNTEAFF,TRBJ1-1,NA,TRBV7-2,NA
TGCGCCAGCAGACTGGACAGGGACTACGAGCAGTACTTC,CASRLDRDYEQYF,TRBJ2-7,TRBD1,TRBV5-1,few
TGTGCCACCAGTGATTCTTTGCAGGGATCCTACAATGAGCAGTTCTTC,CATSDSLQGSYNEQFF,TRBJ2-1,NA,TRBV24-1,NA
TGTGCCAGCAGCTTAACAAGAACAGGAAAGATGGGCAATCAGCCCCAGCATTTT,CASSLTRTGKMGNQPQHF,TRBJ1-5,NA,TRBV7-9,NA
TGTGCCAGCACGCCAGGGGTTAATTCACCCCTCCACTTT,CASTPGVNSPLHF,TRBJ1-6,NA,TRBV6-5,NA
TGTGCCAGCAGTCCCATCCTAGGGGCGCGGGCTTTCTTT,CASSPILGARAFF,TRBJ1-1,NA,TRBV27,few
TGTGCCAGCTCACCAGGCTGGGACAGGGGTGCCGGGGAGCTGTTTTTT,CASSPGWDRGAGELFF,TRBJ2-2,TRBD1,TRBV18,few
TGTGCCAGCAGGGGGCCCTGGGTCTACAATGAGCAGTTCTTC,CASRGPWVYNEQFF,TRBJ2-1,NA,TRBV11-2,NA
TGTGCCAGCAGGGCCCGAACCCTGACACGGAGGTCCTACGAGCAGTACTTC,CASRARTLTRRSYEQYF,TRBJ2-7,NA,TRBV28,few
TGTGCCAGCAGACGGGACAGGGATTATGGCTACACCTTC,CASRRDRDYGYTF,TRBJ1-2,TRBD1,TRBV5-4,NA
TGTGCCACCAGCAGAGCGGTGACAGTACTTGGAACCTACGAGCAGTACTTC,CATSRAVTVLGTYEQYF,TRBJ2-7,NA,TRBV15,once
TGTGCCAGCAGCTTAAATCCACCCGGCAATGAGCAGTTCTTC,CASSLNPPGNEQFF,TRBJ2-1,NA,TRBV7-3,few
TGTGCCAGCAGCTCACCGGACAGGGGTAATGAAAAACTGTTTTTT,CASSSPDRGNEKLFF,TRBJ1-4,TRBD1,TRBV5-4,NA